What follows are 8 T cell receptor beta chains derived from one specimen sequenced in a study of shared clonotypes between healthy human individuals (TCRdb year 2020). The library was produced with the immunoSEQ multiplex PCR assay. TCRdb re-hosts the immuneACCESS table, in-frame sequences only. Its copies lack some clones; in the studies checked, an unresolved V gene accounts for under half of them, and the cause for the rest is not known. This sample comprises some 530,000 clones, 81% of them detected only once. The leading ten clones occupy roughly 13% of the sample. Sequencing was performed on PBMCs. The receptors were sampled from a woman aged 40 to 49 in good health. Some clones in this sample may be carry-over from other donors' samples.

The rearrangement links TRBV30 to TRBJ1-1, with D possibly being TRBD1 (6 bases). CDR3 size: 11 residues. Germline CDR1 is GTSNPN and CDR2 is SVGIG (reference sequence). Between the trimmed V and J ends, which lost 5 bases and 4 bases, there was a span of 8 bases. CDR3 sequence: CAWGGATEAFF. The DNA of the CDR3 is TGTGCCTGGGGGGGGGCCACTGAAGCTTTCTTT.

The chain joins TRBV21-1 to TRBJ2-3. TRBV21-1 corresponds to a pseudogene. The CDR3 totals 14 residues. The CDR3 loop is CASSNAPRTDTQYF. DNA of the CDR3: TGTGCCAGCAGCAATGCTCCCCGCACAGATACGCAGTATTTT.

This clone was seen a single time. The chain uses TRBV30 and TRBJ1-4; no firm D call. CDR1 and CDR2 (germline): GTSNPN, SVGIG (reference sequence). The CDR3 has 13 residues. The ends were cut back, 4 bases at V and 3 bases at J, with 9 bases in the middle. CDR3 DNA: TGTGCCTGGACGGAGCTCGCTAATGAAAAACTGTTTTTT. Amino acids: CAWTELANEKLFF.

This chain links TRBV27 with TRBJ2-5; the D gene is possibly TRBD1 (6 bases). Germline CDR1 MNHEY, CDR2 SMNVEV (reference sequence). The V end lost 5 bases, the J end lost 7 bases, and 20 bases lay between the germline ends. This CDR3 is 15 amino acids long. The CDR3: CASSPGTTPRGTQYF. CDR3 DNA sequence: TGTGCCAGCAGTCCGGGGACAACTCCCCGAGGGACCCAGTACTTC.

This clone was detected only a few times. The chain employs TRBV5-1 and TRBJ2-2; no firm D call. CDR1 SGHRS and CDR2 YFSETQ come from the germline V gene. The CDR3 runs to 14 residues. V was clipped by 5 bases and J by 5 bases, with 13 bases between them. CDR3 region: CASRWSSNTGELFF. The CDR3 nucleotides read TGCGCCAGCAGGTGGTCCAGCAATACCGGGGAGCTGTTTTTT.

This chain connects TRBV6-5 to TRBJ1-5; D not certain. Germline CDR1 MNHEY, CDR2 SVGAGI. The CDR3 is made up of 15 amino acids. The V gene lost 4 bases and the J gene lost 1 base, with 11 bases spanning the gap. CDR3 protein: CASSLGQVSNQPQHF. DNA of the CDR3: TGTGCCAGCAGTTTGGGTCAGGTCAGCAATCAGCCCCAGCATTTT.

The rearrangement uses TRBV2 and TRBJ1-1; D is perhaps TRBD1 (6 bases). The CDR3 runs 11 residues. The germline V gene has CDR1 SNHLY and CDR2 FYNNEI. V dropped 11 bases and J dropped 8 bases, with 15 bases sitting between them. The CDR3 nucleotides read TGTGCCTCCCTGAGGGGGGCCGAAGCTTTCTTT. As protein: CASLRGAEAFF.

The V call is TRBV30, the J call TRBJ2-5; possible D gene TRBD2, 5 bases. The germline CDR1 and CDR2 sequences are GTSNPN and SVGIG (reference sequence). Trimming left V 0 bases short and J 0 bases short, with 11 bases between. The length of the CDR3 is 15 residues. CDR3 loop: CAWSVLGRNQETQYF. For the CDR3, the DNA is TGTGCCTGGAGTGTACTAGGCAGGAACCAAGAGACCCAGTACTTC.